This T cell receptor (beta chain) came from a study of T cell responses to AZD1222 COVID-19 vaccine. Overall study results and limits: At 160-218 and 743-854, vaccine-associated CD4 TCRs were dominant, and they spanned spike. No repertoire was sampled before or during the peak T cell response, only after it.

TCRdb's table, derived via immunoSEQ multiplex PCR, lists solely in-frame clones and lacks some. The sample lists over 100,000 clones, 90% occurring once. The J segment lost 4 bases and the V segment lost 3 bases, leaving 3 bases of the junction unmatched. Germline assignment: CDR1 SGDLS and CDR2 YYNGEE. The CDR3 consists of 13 residues. Remarks on this clone: Its antigen is unknown.

The source material was peripheral blood, sampled on day 0 of AZD1222 vaccination. This TCR derives from an adult in good health. V and J are TRBV9 and TRBJ2-7; TRBD1 matches 8 bases. The CDR3 reads CASSAGTGYEQYF. The CDR3 DNA follows: TGTGCCAGCAGCGCCGGGACAGGATACGAGCAGTACTTC.